This T cell receptor (beta chain) was recovered during a study of post-analysis software for immune sequencing data. Study information: Both relapsing-remitting and secondary progressive multiple sclerosis featured among the disease courses, as did progressive-relapsing multiple sclerosis. Points from the study as a whole: The study found TRBV5-6, TRBV5-1 and TRBV20-1 among a few TRBV segments more frequent in patients than controls. Significantly decreased normalized Chao1 diversity was recorded for multiple sclerosis patients relative to controls. F measure clustering grouped samples strongly by preparation batch.

Germline CDR1 and CDR2: MGHRA and YSYEKL. V shed 0 bases and J shed 0 bases, with 13 bases lying between them. This CDR3 has 17 residues. Unique-molecular-identifier-tagged TCR beta cDNA libraries were used. From the PCR reads, TCRdb called clonotypes with MiXCR, one entry per CDR3 protein. The data show hundreds of thousands of distinct CDR3 sequences, around 60% seen once. Concerning this clonotype itself: What it binds is not known.

What was sequenced was blood. The rearrangement links TRBV4-1 to TRBJ2-3; D unresolved. The receptor comes from a girl aged 2 to 10 with multiple sclerosis. The CDR3 reads CASSQENPTTSTDTQYF. CDR3 nucleotides: TGCGCCAGCAGCCAAGAAAATCCGACCACTAGCACAGATACGCAGTATTTT.